This TCR beta chain was sequenced during a study of T cell changes during pregnancy in multiple sclerosis (dated by TCRdb to between 2018 and 2021). Broadly, across the study: In women with multiple sclerosis, the researchers looked at how the T cell repertoire shifted as pregnancy progressed.

The CDR3 holds 15 amino acids from the cysteine to the phenylalanine. This entry keeps only the CDR3 DNA: 45 bases, framed from base 1. V has 5 bases trimmed and J has 2 bases trimmed; junction bases matching no gene number 4. CDR1 and CDR2 are drawn from the germline V gene: SGHNT, YENEEA. The library was generated by the immunoSEQ multiplex PCR assay. TCRdb obtained this table from immuneACCESS and retained in-frame rearrangements with V and J assigned. These tables miss some clones; where compared with another copy, unresolved V genes account for less than half of the shortfall, and the remainder is unexplained. Within this sample are about 40,000 clones, with around 91% of them counted one time only. The top ten clones comprise approximately 0.8% of the sample. As for this clone: Its antigen is not yet known. Base qualities are missing; no much larger clone stands one base away.

This sequence originates from a female donor with multiple sclerosis, enrolled in a pregnancy study. The receptor chain draws on TRBV11-3 and TRBJ1-3; 9 junctional bases match TRBD1. Material: CD4+ T cells from peripheral blood mononuclear cells, obtained before pregnancy. The CDR3 sequence is CASSPGQGPGNTIYF. At the DNA level, the sequence is TGTGCCAGCAGCCCGGGACAGGGCCCTGGAAACACCATATATTTT. The entire variable domain, with the stretches around the CDR3 drawn from the reference TRBV11-3 and TRBJ1-3 proteins, is EAGVVQSPRYKIIEKKQPVAFWCNPISGHNTLYWYLQNLGQGPELLIRYENEEAVDDSQLPKDRFSAERLKGVDSTLKIQPAELGDSAVYLCASSPGQGPGNTIYFGEGSWLTVV.